This T cell receptor beta chain derives from a study of cytotoxic CD8 clonotypes in ibrutinib-treated CLL (dated by TCRdb to the early 2020s). Looking at the study overall: The cohort had about a dozen relapsed/refractory and more than 14 treatment-naive patients; fewer than 18 were IGHV unmutated. Responses were partial in around 25 patients and complete in 2; after median about 63 months follow-up, about 14 stayed in remission and around 12 progressed. The response samples were drawn at a median of around eleven months into treatment, with a range of about 6 to 40 months. Samples averaged roughly 280,000 productive templates and tens of thousands of productive rearrangements. Of the 85 to 95 participants in the trial, about 25 had longitudinal samples available. Cryopreserved peripheral blood mononuclear cells were collected at three points: before therapy, at response, and at either sustained remission or disease progression. All remission and progressive disease samples were collected while patients were still receiving ibrutinib. General findings and caveats noted by the study authors: Sustained-remission and progressing patients did not have matched sampling times, and lymph node repertoires were not examined. Clonality increased at ibrutinib response, stayed stable in sustained remission, and fell back toward baseline at progression. At baseline, clonality was higher than in age-matched healthy donors and showed a strong correlation with circulating CD8+ T-cell counts. Public clonotypes were rare and either shrank or stayed stable during treatment, and the rise in clonality at ibrutinib response reflected expansion of private clonotypes.

Details on this clone: Its antigen remains unidentified. Base quality data are lacking; no much larger clone is found one base away.

The time point label on this specimen signifies: 12 months on ibrutinib. About 2 micrograms of genomic DNA were extracted from cryopreserved PBMCs for TCR beta library preparation. High-throughput TCR beta sequencing was performed on longitudinal blood samples from CLL patients receiving ibrutinib monotherapy. The patients took part in an open-label, single-center phase 2 trial of ibrutinib monotherapy. From the cysteine through the phenylalanine, the CDR3 covers 16 amino acids. The retained sequence is limited to the CDR3, 48 bases, with the frame set at the first base. The goal of deep resolution MiSeq sequencing was a depth between 1 in 1 million and 1 in 200,000 T cells, and coverage averaged 10x per clonotype. TCR beta libraries were generated with the immunoSEQ hsTCRB Kit. The paper's data handling went like this. The data were analyzed with ImmunoSEQ Analyzer and ImmunoSEQ Data Assistant, and V, D and J gene assignments followed IMGT definitions. Clonality, with values ranging from 0 to 1, was calculated as one minus the normalized Shannon entropy of productive rearrangement frequencies. Only overrepresented clonotypes making up at least 0.05% of the repertoire of each patient were included in the public clonotype analysis. About a dozen age-matched healthy donor repertoires from immuneACCESS served as clonality controls. The source is immuneACCESS, and TCRdb retained only in-frame sequences with V and J called. Part of the clones is not carried over; for the studies checked, unresolved V genes explain less than half of this, and the remainder is unexplained. That table is the source of V, J and clone size, and D and trimming were worked out from the DNA. Here the sample has some 98,000 clones; around 80% occur a single time. The top ten hold 25% to 40% of the sample.

The source is a human donor with chronic lymphocytic leukemia. The source was PBMCs, collected after 12 months of ibrutinib treatment. This chain joins TRBV21-1 to TRBJ2-1; TRBD2 is taken as the D call from the table, unchecked against the DNA. TRBV21-1 constitutes a pseudogene. The nucleotide sequence is given as TGTGCCAGCAGCAAAGCTCGGGGAAGCTCCTACAATGAGCAGTTCTTC. This sequence encodes CASSKARGSSYNEQFF.